Reported below is one T cell receptor beta chain. Its antigen is unidentified. This record comes from a study of beta chain features in type 1 diabetes. Findings and limits, study-wide: Moderate but significant shortening of TCRB CDR3s was recorded in all four CD4+ subsets from Type 1 diabetes patients.

The study reverse transcribed the entire isolated RNA, so it sequenced expressed TCRB transcripts. Measured with immunoSEQ multiplex PCR; TCRdb has only the in-frame clones, and not every one. This table holds fewer than 450,000 clones, 13% found once. The germline V and J ends were trimmed by 4 bases and 0 bases, with 7 bases remaining between them. CDR3 length equals 15 residues. CDR1 ENHRY and CDR2 SYGVKD come from the germline V gene. Sequencing was carried out using naive CD4+ T cells from blood. The receptor was isolated from a woman younger than 35 with type 1 diabetes. The chain combines TRBV10-3 with TRBJ2-6, with D tentatively TRBD1 (5 bases). CDR3 in amino acids: CAISAQVSGANVLTF. The CDR3 nucleotides are TGTGCCATCAGTGCACAGGTCTCTGGGGCCAACGTCCTGACTTTC.